This is a list of T cell receptor beta chains from one sample in a study of T cells after yellow fever vaccination. TCRdb re-derived calls from the 5' RACE reads in MiXCR, one entry per CDR3 protein. This repertoire shows 300,000 to 400,000 distinct CDR3 sequences, 6.2% found once; its top ten account for 15%. Sample: PBMCs, taken 5 days after the yellow fever booster vaccination. The receptors originated from a man aged 30-40 years who received the YFV17D yellow fever vaccine. Both conserved end residues are part of each CDR3. The order of the fields is clone size, CDR3 length, V gene, D gene, J gene, CDR3 DNA, CDR3 protein. The D gene is left open where the match is weak. Some rows have no size entry. The others give once, few or many, or a class for an expanded clone.

>NA|14|TRBV19|NA|TRBJ2-7
TGTGCCAGTAGTATCGAGGGCCAATCCTACGAGCAGTACTTC
CASSIEGQSYEQYF
>many|20|TRBV6-2/TRBV6-3|NA|TRBJ2-3
TGTGCCAGCAGCCCCCCCGGCCCCGGGTGGGAAGTGGGGAGCACAGATACGCAGTATTTT
CASSPPGPGWEVGSTDTQYF
>NA|15|TRBV20-1|NA|TRBJ2-7
TGCAGTGCTAGAACTACCACAGGTTACTCCTACGAGCAGTACTTC
CSARTTTGYSYEQYF
>few|15|TRBV6-2/TRBV6-3|NA|TRBJ1-2
TGTGCCAGCAGTAACAGACGGACCTCCCTAAGGGGCTACACCTTC
CASSNRRTSLRGYTF
>NA|13|TRBV7-2|NA|TRBJ1-5
TGTGCCAGCAGCACCCAAAAGGATCAGCCCCAGCATTTT
CASSTQKDQPQHF
>NA|14|TRBV4-3|NA|TRBJ2-5
TGCGCCAGCAGCCAAGCTGGGGGATCGGAGACCCAGTACTTC
CASSQAGGSETQYF
>many|16|TRBV5-1|TRBD1|TRBJ2-3
TGCGCCAGCAGCCCTTTAGACAGGGGGCGCGGAGATACGCAGTATTTT
CASSPLDRGRGDTQYF
>NA|9|TRBV20-1|NA|TRBJ2-1
TGCAGTGCTATGCATGAGCAGTTCTTC
CSAMHEQFF
>many|14|TRBV20-1|NA|TRBJ2-3
TGCAGTGCAAGCTCAGACGCTGTGGCAGATACGCAGTATTTT
CSASSDAVADTQYF
>many|18|TRBV3-1|NA|TRBJ2-1
TGTGCCAGCAGCCAAGGGGGGCTAGGGCGGGGTTCCTACAATGAGCAGTTCTTC
CASSQGGLGRGSYNEQFF
>many|16|TRBV7-3|TRBD2|TRBJ2-1
TGTGCCAGCAGCTCTCCCGGGACTAGCGGATACAATGAGCAGTTCTTC
CASSSPGTSGYNEQFF
>few|16|TRBV7-8|NA|TRBJ2-3
TGTGCCAGCAGCCCAACGCCCGGTGCCGGTTTAGATACGCAGTATTTT
CASSPTPGAGLDTQYF
>many|15|TRBV5-4|TRBD2|TRBJ2-1
TGTGCCAGCAGCTTTAATCCTAGCGGGAGAAATGAGCAGTTCTTC
CASSFNPSGRNEQFF
>many|18|TRBV5-1|TRBD2|TRBJ2-7
TGCGCCAGCAGCTTAGGGGACTACAGCGGGAAGAGCTCCTACGAGCAGTACTTC
CASSLGDYSGKSSYEQYF
>few|13|TRBV4-2|TRBD1|TRBJ2-1
TGTGCCAGCAGCCAAGAAAATCAAGACAGGGAGTTCTTC
CASSQENQDREFF
>many|13|TRBV6-2/TRBV6-3|NA|TRBJ2-2
TGTGCCAGCAACCTTGGAGGCACCGGGGAGCTGTTTTTT
CASNLGGTGELFF
>many|14|TRBV20-1|NA|TRBJ1-4
TGCAGTGCTAGAGTGGACGGCCTTAATGAAAAACTGTTTTTT
CSARVDGLNEKLFF
>many|15|TRBV3-1|TRBD2|TRBJ2-5
TGTGCCAGCAGCCCTCTGACTAGCGGGAGTGAGACCCAGTACTTC
CASSPLTSGSETQYF
>few|15|TRBV27|TRBD1|TRBJ2-7
TGTGCCAGCAGGGGGGGGACAGGGGGACCCTACGAGCAGTACTTC
CASRGGTGGPYEQYF
>many|15|TRBV7-9|TRBD2|TRBJ2-3
TGTGCCAGCAGCCCAAGCGGGAGGGGCCCAGATACGCAGTATTTT
CASSPSGRGPDTQYF
>many|16|TRBV5-1|TRBD2|TRBJ2-2
TGCGCCAGCAGCTTGGCGGGATTAGCGGGAGCCGGGGAGCTGTTTTTT
CASSLAGLAGAGELFF
>many|12|TRBV15|NA|TRBJ2-1
TGTGCCACCAGCATAAGGGGGGATGAGCAGTTCTTC
CATSIRGDEQFF
>few|17|TRBV6-5|TRBD2|TRBJ2-1
TGTGCCAGCAGTTACCCCACTAGCGGGAGGGATGACAATGAGCAGTTCTTC
CASSYPTSGRDDNEQFF
>NA|14|TRBV28|NA|TRBJ2-7
TGTGCCAGCAGTGAATCGGGGGGCATCTACGAGCAGTACTTC
CASSESGGIYEQYF
>many|13|TRBV7-8|TRBD1|TRBJ1-5
TGTGCCAGCAGCTGGGACAGGAATCAGCCCCAGCATTTT
CASSWDRNQPQHF
>few|11|TRBV7-2|NA|TRBJ2-7
TGTGCCAGCAGACAAGCGGGCGAGCAGTACTTC
CASRQAGEQYF
>NA|12|TRBV30|NA|TRBJ1-1
TGTGCCTGGGACGGGAGTGGCACTGAAGCTTTCTTT
CAWDGSGTEAFF
>NA|15|TRBV10-3|NA|TRBJ1-2
TGTGCCATCAGCCAGGGCCCCCTCGACATCTATGGCTACACCTTC
CAISQGPLDIYGYTF
>few|16|TRBV20-1|NA|TRBJ2-1
TGCAGTGCTAGAGGGACGGAGGGGAGCTCCTACAATGAGCAGTTCTTC
CSARGTEGSSYNEQFF
>many|12|TRBV12-3/TRBV12-4|NA|TRBJ2-2
TGTGCCAGCGTAGGGTCGGATGGGGAGCTGTTTTTT
CASVGSDGELFF
>NA|15|TRBV20-1|TRBD1|TRBJ1-2
TGCAGTGCTAGAGCTCAGGACAGGGGATTACATGGCTACACCTTC
CSARAQDRGLHGYTF
>many|14|TRBV3-1|NA|TRBJ2-3
TGTGCCAGCAGCCAAGCAGTGGATACAGATACGCAGTATTTT
CASSQAVDTDTQYF
>NA|13|TRBV6-2/TRBV6-3|NA|TRBJ2-2
TGTGCCAGCAGTTATGCAGGGTCCGGGGAGCTGTTTTTT
CASSYAGSGELFF
>NA|15|TRBV12-3/TRBV12-4|TRBD2|TRBJ2-2
TGTGCCAGCAAATGGACTAGCGGAATCACCGGGGAGCTGTTTTTT
CASKWTSGITGELFF
>few|14|TRBV10-3|NA|TRBJ2-7
TGTGCCATCATGTCGGACACCACCTCCTACGAGCAGTACTTC
CAIMSDTTSYEQYF
>many|13|TRBV12-3/TRBV12-4|NA|TRBJ1-1
TGTGCCAGTGGAGTGGGGCCTGACACTGAAGCTTTCTTT
CASGVGPDTEAFF
>many|12|TRBV14|NA|TRBJ2-7
TGTGCCAGCAGCCAAGATAGGATGGAGCAGTACTTC
CASSQDRMEQYF
>few|17|TRBV19|NA|TRBJ2-2
TGTGCCAGTAGTATCTACTTTGCCGGGACAACCACCGGGGAGCTGTTTTTT
CASSIYFAGTTTGELFF
>many|15|TRBV5-5|TRBD1|TRBJ1-2
TGTGCCAGCAGCACCCCGGGACAGGGGAACTATGGCTACACCTTC
CASSTPGQGNYGYTF
>many|11|TRBV7-8|NA|TRBJ2-1
TGTGCCAGCAGCTTCACGAATGAGCAGTTCTTC
CASSFTNEQFF
>many|13|TRBV9|NA|TRBJ2-3
TGTGCCAGCAGCCGCCCCGGGGTAGATACGCAGTATTTT
CASSRPGVDTQYF
>many|15|TRBV7-2|TRBD2|TRBJ2-5
TGTGCCAGCAGCTTCTGGAGCGGGAGTAGCGAGACCCAGTACTTC
CASSFWSGSSETQYF
>few|13|TRBV12-3/TRBV12-4|NA|TRBJ1-5
TGTGCCAGCTCTAACGGGGGCAATCAGCCCCAGCATTTT
CASSNGGNQPQHF
>few|15|TRBV5-1|NA|TRBJ2-1
TGCGCCAGCAGCTTGGAAGGGCTAGCGCACAATGAGCAGTTCTTC
CASSLEGLAHNEQFF
>many|12|TRBV12-3/TRBV12-4|NA|TRBJ2-7
TGTGCCAGCAGTTCAGGGTATCGGGAGCAGTACTTC
CASSSGYREQYF
>NA|16|TRBV7-2|TRBD2|TRBJ2-1
TGTGCCAACAGCGTAGGGACTAGCGGGACCTACAATGAGCAGTTCTTC
CANSVGTSGTYNEQFF
>NA|19|TRBV11-2|NA|TRBJ2-1
TGTGCCAGCAGCTACATTTTATCAGGGAGTATAGGCTCCTACAATGAGCAGTTCTTC
CASSYILSGSIGSYNEQFF
>few|14|TRBV29-1|NA|TRBJ1-2
TGCAGCGTTGGGGCCGGGACCCAGAGGGATGGCTACACCTTC
CSVGAGTQRDGYTF
>many|15|TRBV5-1|TRBD1|TRBJ1-2
TGCGCCAGCAGCCCCGGACAGGGCCTGGACTATGGCTACACCTTC
CASSPGQGLDYGYTF
>few|14|TRBV11-2|NA|TRBJ1-3
TGTGCCAGCAGCCCCGGGGGGGCTGGAAACACCATATATTTT
CASSPGGAGNTIYF
>few|16|TRBV7-6|NA|TRBJ1-5
TGTGCCAGCAGCTTAGCGCCTCCTAACGGGAATCAGCCCCAGCATTTT
CASSLAPPNGNQPQHF
>NA|13|TRBV10-3|TRBD2|TRBJ2-5
TGTGCCACCTCCATGACTAGCGCAGAGACCCAGTACTTC
CATSMTSAETQYF
>many|14|TRBV27|TRBD2|TRBJ2-5
TGTGCCAGCAGTTCCGGGACTAGCGTGGAGACCCAGTACTTC
CASSSGTSVETQYF
>NA|13|TRBV18|TRBD1|TRBJ2-5
TGTGCCAGCTCACCACCGGGACAGGGTACCCAGTACTTC
CASSPPGQGTQYF
>NA|15|TRBV28|NA|TRBJ2-4
TGTGCCAGCAGTTTTCCTACGGGGGCCAAAAACATTCAGTACTTC
CASSFPTGAKNIQYF
>many|12|TRBV20-1|NA|TRBJ1-4
TGCAGTGCCACCATTAGTAATGAAAAACTGTTTTTT
CSATISNEKLFF
>NA|15|TRBV6-2/TRBV6-3|NA|TRBJ2-5
TGTGCCAGCTGTGGTTACGGGGTGATTCAAGAGACCCAGTACTTC
CASCGYGVIQETQYF